This TCR beta chain was documented in a study of untreated major depressive disorder (dated by TCRdb to the late 2010s). About the full investigation: In this cross-sectional case-control comparison, antidepressant-free major depressive disorder patients and individually matched non-depressed controls were compared on T cell phenotype and TCR repertoire. The sequencing was a follow-up to the differences in Vbeta 5.1, Vbeta 11 and Vbeta 22 usage that flow cytometry had picked up across the whole cohort. On the study overall, not on this receptor specifically: Higher TRBV05-01 (Vbeta 5.1) usage among CD4+ T cells of depressed patients compared with controls was confirmed by sequencing, with p = 0.040 in a one-tailed test. Strict matching and exclusion criteria produced a comparatively small study sample, limiting generalizability of findings. TRBV25-01 and TRBV02-01 usage followed the flow-cytometry pattern but did not reach statistical significance in the sequencing data. For the sequencing comparisons, one-tailed planned tests were applied to only three preselected Vbeta families. The top five TRBV05-01 clones in every sequenced subject were all private clones.

Worth noting for this clone: Which antigen it targets is not known. Base qualities are not provided; no much larger clone lies one nucleotide away.

For sex, age, current smoking status and body mass index, every depressed patient had a pairwise-matched non-depressed control. All participants were of European descent. Patients were diagnosed with major depressive disorder by DSM-IV criteria and had a Hamilton Rating Scale for Depression score of 18 or higher. Before enrollment, patients had taken no psychiatric medication, antidepressants included, for at least 8 weeks. Depression severity ranging from moderate to severe was represented among patients. Major medical conditions, Axis I/II comorbidities, regular medication or illicit drug use, and drinking over 100 g alcohol a week were all grounds for excluding any participant. Roughly 30 ml of peripheral blood was drawn into EDTA tubes from each participant. CD4+ T cells were purified from thawed PBMCs by magnetic negative selection with the BD IMag Human CD4 T Lymphocyte Enrichment Set. The CD4+ enrichment method typically yielded around 94% purity as confirmed by flow cytometry. A subgroup of a few case-control pairs, chosen blind to the chemokine receptor expression and flow-cytometric repertoire skewing results, underwent TCRbeta sequencing. Every blood sample was taken in the morning at 8:00 a.m., and Ficoll-Hypaque gradient centrifugation was used to isolate PBMCs. PBMCs were gradually cooled to -80 degrees C for cryopreservation and then kept in liquid nitrogen until assay.

CDR3 length: 11 amino acids, cysteine to phenylalanine. The sequence is cut down to CDR3 DNA, 33 bases in frame from base 1. V is cut by 3 bases and J by 12 bases, and the space between the germline ends is 12 bases. CDR1 and CDR2, per the germline V gene (reference sequence), are DFQATT and SNEGSKA. The Qiagen DNeasy Blood and Tissue Kit was used to extract total genomic DNA from the purified CD4+ T cells. Using immunoSEQ immunosequencing protocols, the TCRbeta CDR3 region, as defined by IMGT, was amplified and sequenced. As for how the authors treated the data: Raw sequence data were preprocessed by the immunoSEQ service for PCR and sequencing error correction. Data were loaded into the immunoSEQ Analyzer and further analyzed with VDJtools v1.0.7. The paired Wilcoxon signed-rank test was used to test differences between patients and controls. TCRdb carries this immuneACCESS record with in-frame sequences only. Its versions omit some clonotypes, under half of them owing to an unresolved V gene in the studies checked, with the rest unexplained. The V and J calls and the clone size are those of that table, but D and trimming were determined from the DNA. The table for this sample lists about 25,000 clones; around 90% of them were counted only once. The top ten hold 0.72% of the sample.

The sequencing sample was made of CD4+ T cells from PBMCs. The chain is assembled from TRBV20-1 and TRBJ1-5; a weak D assignment points to TRBD1 (6 bases agree). The TCR comes from a woman aged 25 to 39 with major depressive disorder. The DNA sequence is as follows: TGCAGTGCTAGCCCCGGACAGTACCAGCATTTT. It translates as CSASPGQYQHF.